One sample yielded the 12 T cell receptor beta chains listed below, sequenced in a study of T-cell reconstitution after alpha-beta-depleted transplantation in children. Preparing the TCRbeta library involved the use of unique molecular identifiers. Each CDR3 protein gets one entry after TCRdb re-called the PCR reads with MiXCR. The table shows 450,000 to 550,000 distinct CDR3 sequences, with around 10% occurring only once. The source was PBMCs, mostly from graft donor cells, collected 180 days after TCRalphabeta/CD19-depleted stem cell transplant. Every receptor here comes from a female patient aged 2-9 years who had a stem cell transplant for aplastic anemia, so the T cells may come from the graft donor.

This clonotype was seen a few times. CDR3 nucleotide sequence: TGTGCCAGCAGCGACCGGACAGTCGTCTATGGCTACACCTTC. This gives the protein CASSDRTVVYGYTF. The V call is TRBV7-2, the J call TRBJ1-2, with D possibly being TRBD1 (6 bases). In germline, CDR1 is SGHTA, CDR2 FQGNSA. V lost 5 bases to trimming and J lost 4 bases, with 14 bases between them. The CDR3 loop spans 14 amino acids.

In its sample, this clonotype was seen many times. The chain combines TRBV20-1 with TRBJ2-7; D is perhaps TRBD1 (5 bases). Germline CDR1 DFQATT, CDR2 SNEGSKA (reference sequence). The V and J ends lost 5 bases and 0 bases respectively, with 11 bases between them. This CDR3 spans 13 amino acids. DNA for the CDR3: TGCAGTGCTCCACGTAGGGGCTCCTACGAGCAGTACTTC. As protein: CSAPRRGSYEQYF.

There are many counts of this clonotype. The chain employs TRBV12-3 or TRBV12-4 and TRBJ1-6; D is unclear. The CDR3 runs 15 residues. Trimming cost V 7 bases and J 7 bases, with 17 bases left between them. CDR3 residues: CASNREGLWNSPLHF. The CDR3 nucleotides are TGTGCCAGCAATCGGGAAGGGCTGTGGAATTCACCCCTCCACTTT.

Written as DNA, the CDR3 is TGTGCCTGGAGGCGGACTAGCGGCCCTTCCTACGAGCAGTACTTC. The encoded protein is CAWRRTSGPSYEQYF. The chain links TRBV30 to TRBJ2-7; 10 nucleotides line up with TRBD2. V shed 3 bases and J 1 base; nucleotides not matched to a gene: 6. Germline CDR1 and CDR2: GTSNPN and SVGIG (reference sequence). The CDR3 has 15 residues.

This clonotype was seen many times. This chain uses TRBV5-8 with TRBJ2-3, with 10 positions matching TRBD1. The CDR3 extends over 16 amino acids. Looked up from germline, CDR1 is SGHTS and CDR2 is YDEGEE. Trimming cost V 4 bases and J 2 bases; bases outside gene matches: 7. CDR3 residues: CASSARDRGFTDTQYF. DNA for the CDR3: TGTGCCAGCAGCGCCCGGGACAGGGGATTCACAGATACGCAGTATTTT.

The genes are TRBV2 and TRBJ2-7; a possible D gene is TRBD1 (5 bases). CDR3 length equals 12 residues. CDR1 and CDR2 from the germline V gene are SNHLY and FYNNEI. Trimming took 8 bases from V and 5 from J, leaving 13 bases between them. In DNA form, the CDR3 reads TGTGCCAGCTTGACCCCCAGGGACGAGCAGTACTTC. Its translation is CASLTPRDEQYF.

J is TRBJ1-1 and V is TRBV7-3; D not certain. Germline V CDR1 and CDR2: SGHTA, FQGTGA. The CDR3 is 12 amino acids. Trimming removed 5 bases at V and 6 bases at J, with 10 bases between. CDR3 loop: CASSPTLPEAFF. The CDR3 DNA sequence: TGTGCCAGCAGCCCAACCCTCCCTGAAGCTTTCTTT.

The rearrangement uses TRBV27 and TRBJ2-3, with 9 positions matching TRBD2. The germline gives CDR1 MNHEY, CDR2 SMNVEV (reference sequence). V was pared by 5 bases and J by 8 bases, with 14 bases of the junction left unmatched. There are 16 residues in the CDR3. For the CDR3, the DNA is TGTGCCAGCAGTCGTCCGGCTAGCGGGGCGCGTAGTACGCAGTATTTT. This translates into CASSRPASGARSTQYF.

The chain is built from TRBV5-1 and TRBJ2-7, with TRBD1 identical over 10 bases. This CDR3 is 16 amino acids long. The germline gives CDR1 SGHRS, CDR2 YFSETQ. Trimming cost V 4 bases and J 4 bases; bases outside gene matches: 11. Here the CDR3 DNA reads TGCGCCAGCAGCGTAACTGACAGGGGGCCTCCGTACGAGCAGTACTTC. Translation: CASSVTDRGPPYEQYF.

This clonotype was counted at least ten times. V and J are TRBV24-1 and TRBJ2-2; D gene unclear. The CDR3 spans 12 residues. V lost 1 base and J 9 bases, leaving 5 bases between the germline ends. In germline, CDR1 is KGHDR, CDR2 SFDVKD. Written as DNA, the CDR3 is TGTGCCACCAGTGATTTAACAAGGGAGCTGTTTTTT. It yields the protein CATSDLTRELFF.

V usage is TRBV7-2 and J usage is TRBJ2-3, with D perhaps given as TRBD1 or TRBD2 (6 bases each). This CDR3 has 14 residues. V lost 6 bases to trimming and J lost 1 base, with 11 bases between them. From germline, CDR1 is SGHTA and CDR2 FQGNSA. DNA of the CDR3: TGTGCCAGCAGAACTAGGGGGGGCACAGATACGCAGTATTTT. It translates to CASRTRGGTDTQYF. Full variable domain (remainder filled in from reference TRBV7-2 and TRBJ2-3): GAGVSQSPSNKVTEKGKDVELRCDPISGHTALYWYRQSLGQGLEFLIYFQGNSAPDKSGLPSDRFSAERTGGSVSTLTIQRTQQEDSAVYLCASRTRGGTDTQYFGPGTRLTVL.

This clonotype was seen more than once but under ten times. The genes are TRBV29-1 and TRBJ1-2, with 7 bases lining up with TRBD1. CDR1 and CDR2 (germline): SQVTM, ANQGSEA. J lost 2 bases, V lost 7 bases, and 7 bases had no gene match. The CDR3 covers 13 residues. CDR3 in DNA: TGCAGCGCCTGGACAGGCCTCAACTATGGCTACACCTTC. The encoded protein is CSAWTGLNYGYTF.